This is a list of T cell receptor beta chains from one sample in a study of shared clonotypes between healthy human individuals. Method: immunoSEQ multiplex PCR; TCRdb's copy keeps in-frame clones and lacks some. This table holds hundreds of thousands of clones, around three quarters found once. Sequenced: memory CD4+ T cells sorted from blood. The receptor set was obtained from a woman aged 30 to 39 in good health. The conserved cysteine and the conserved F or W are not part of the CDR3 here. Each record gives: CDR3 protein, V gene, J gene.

CDR3aa: ASSPTTSGASSYNEQF; v_gene: TRBV7-9; j_gene: TRBJ2-1
CDR3aa: ASRQGVTLQPQH; v_gene: TRBV19; j_gene: TRBJ1-5
CDR3aa: ASSAGTGYGYT; v_gene: TRBV2; j_gene: TRBJ1-2
CDR3aa: ASSEQGNQPQH; v_gene: TRBV25-1; j_gene: TRBJ1-5
CDR3aa: ASHRGRGELF; v_gene: TRBV19; j_gene: TRBJ2-2
CDR3aa: ASSFRARQGDTGELF; v_gene: TRBV5-5; j_gene: TRBJ2-2
CDR3aa: ASGRRGGDTQY; v_gene: TRBV12-5; j_gene: TRBJ2-3
CDR3aa: ASSHHGQGYEQF; v_gene: TRBV4-1; j_gene: TRBJ2-1
CDR3aa: ASSSGQGNEKLF; v_gene: TRBV28; j_gene: TRBJ1-4
CDR3aa: ASSLGTGETQY; v_gene: TRBV11-2; j_gene: TRBJ2-5
CDR3aa: ASSTKLDSYEQY; v_gene: TRBV19; j_gene: TRBJ2-7
CDR3aa: ASSDSPGRNYEQY; v_gene: TRBV6-4; j_gene: TRBJ2-7
CDR3aa: ASSLGDRDLNEQF; v_gene: TRBV5-1; j_gene: TRBJ2-1
CDR3aa: ASSLGLGLAGGGDTQY; v_gene: TRBV7-9; j_gene: TRBJ2-3
CDR3aa: ASRVSGWTEAF; v_gene: TRBV25-1; j_gene: TRBJ1-1
CDR3aa: AISSGTQETQY; v_gene: TRBV10-3; j_gene: TRBJ2-5
CDR3aa: ASRHLAGVVGAPDTQY; v_gene: TRBV28; j_gene: TRBJ2-3
CDR3aa: ASSPLRTIYEQY; v_gene: TRBV7-8; j_gene: TRBJ2-7
CDR3aa: ASSDHRRAGDEQY; v_gene: TRBV10-1; j_gene: TRBJ2-7
CDR3aa: ASSLQNLYEQY; v_gene: TRBV13; j_gene: TRBJ2-7
CDR3aa: ASSPMGRSFFNEQF; v_gene: TRBV11-1; j_gene: TRBJ2-1
CDR3aa: ASSLERRGGQPQH; v_gene: TRBV7-2; j_gene: TRBJ1-5
CDR3aa: ASSSVSGSGGDTQY; v_gene: TRBV28; j_gene: TRBJ2-3
CDR3aa: ASSHGQGASFEQY; v_gene: TRBV7-3; j_gene: TRBJ2-7
CDR3aa: ASSQDVGHGNTIY; v_gene: TRBV4-1; j_gene: TRBJ1-3
CDR3aa: ASSVGGRFNEQF; v_gene: TRBV9; j_gene: TRBJ2-1
CDR3aa: ASSLWSYEQY; v_gene: TRBV5-4; j_gene: TRBJ2-7
CDR3aa: AGTGTGANVLT; v_gene: TRBV30; j_gene: TRBJ2-6
CDR3aa: ASSEKRPNQETQY; v_gene: TRBV6-1; j_gene: TRBJ2-5
CDR3aa: ASTLAGRRGGYT; v_gene: TRBV6-1; j_gene: TRBJ1-2
CDR3aa: ASSEARKAGINYNEQF; v_gene: TRBV6-1; j_gene: TRBJ2-1
CDR3aa: ASSQGPSGAPYEQY; v_gene: TRBV4-1; j_gene: TRBJ2-7